This T cell receptor (beta chain) was identified in a study of T cell changes during pregnancy in multiple sclerosis. Profiling relied on immunoSEQ multiplex PCR, and the TCRdb table lists in-frame clones only, not all of them. The sample shows approximately 88,000 clones, 85% to 95% of them seen only once. Germline-derived CDR1 and CDR2 are MGHRA and YSYEKL. The CDR3 runs 15 residues. V trimming: 8 bases; J trimming: 2 bases; junction bases outside the gene matches: 7. The rearrangement links TRBV4-1 to TRBJ2-4, with 9 bases identical to TRBD2. The material sequenced was peripheral blood, taken in the first trimester of pregnancy. This TCR came from a female donor with multiple sclerosis, enrolled in a pregnancy study. Written as DNA, the CDR3 is TGCGCCAGCTCGGCTAGCGGGACGTCCAAAAACATTCAGTACTTC. This codes for CASSASGTSKNIQYF.